This T cell receptor (beta chain) was profiled in a study of blood T cell repertoires in COVID-19. This clone was picked up one time. The method was immunoSEQ multiplex PCR; TCRdb's version includes in-frame clones alone and lacks a portion of them. The data show 95,000 to 110,000 clones, around nine tenths seen once. The germline V gene has CDR1 LGHDT and CDR2 YNNKEL (reference sequence). The V and J ends lost 0 bases and 8 bases, in that order; junction bases with no gene match: 20. The CDR3 consists of 20 residues. This chain links TRBV3-1 (or the pseudogene TRBV3-2) with TRBJ2-3; 10 bases line up with TRBD2. This receptor was obtained from an elderly woman in a cohort sampled during active COVID-19. Sequenced input: peripheral blood. The CDR3 is CASSQDSGAGGPVRKATQYF. CDR3 nucleotides: TGTGCCAGCAGCCAAGATAGTGGAGCGGGGGGGCCCGTTCGGAAAGCTACGCAGTATTTT.